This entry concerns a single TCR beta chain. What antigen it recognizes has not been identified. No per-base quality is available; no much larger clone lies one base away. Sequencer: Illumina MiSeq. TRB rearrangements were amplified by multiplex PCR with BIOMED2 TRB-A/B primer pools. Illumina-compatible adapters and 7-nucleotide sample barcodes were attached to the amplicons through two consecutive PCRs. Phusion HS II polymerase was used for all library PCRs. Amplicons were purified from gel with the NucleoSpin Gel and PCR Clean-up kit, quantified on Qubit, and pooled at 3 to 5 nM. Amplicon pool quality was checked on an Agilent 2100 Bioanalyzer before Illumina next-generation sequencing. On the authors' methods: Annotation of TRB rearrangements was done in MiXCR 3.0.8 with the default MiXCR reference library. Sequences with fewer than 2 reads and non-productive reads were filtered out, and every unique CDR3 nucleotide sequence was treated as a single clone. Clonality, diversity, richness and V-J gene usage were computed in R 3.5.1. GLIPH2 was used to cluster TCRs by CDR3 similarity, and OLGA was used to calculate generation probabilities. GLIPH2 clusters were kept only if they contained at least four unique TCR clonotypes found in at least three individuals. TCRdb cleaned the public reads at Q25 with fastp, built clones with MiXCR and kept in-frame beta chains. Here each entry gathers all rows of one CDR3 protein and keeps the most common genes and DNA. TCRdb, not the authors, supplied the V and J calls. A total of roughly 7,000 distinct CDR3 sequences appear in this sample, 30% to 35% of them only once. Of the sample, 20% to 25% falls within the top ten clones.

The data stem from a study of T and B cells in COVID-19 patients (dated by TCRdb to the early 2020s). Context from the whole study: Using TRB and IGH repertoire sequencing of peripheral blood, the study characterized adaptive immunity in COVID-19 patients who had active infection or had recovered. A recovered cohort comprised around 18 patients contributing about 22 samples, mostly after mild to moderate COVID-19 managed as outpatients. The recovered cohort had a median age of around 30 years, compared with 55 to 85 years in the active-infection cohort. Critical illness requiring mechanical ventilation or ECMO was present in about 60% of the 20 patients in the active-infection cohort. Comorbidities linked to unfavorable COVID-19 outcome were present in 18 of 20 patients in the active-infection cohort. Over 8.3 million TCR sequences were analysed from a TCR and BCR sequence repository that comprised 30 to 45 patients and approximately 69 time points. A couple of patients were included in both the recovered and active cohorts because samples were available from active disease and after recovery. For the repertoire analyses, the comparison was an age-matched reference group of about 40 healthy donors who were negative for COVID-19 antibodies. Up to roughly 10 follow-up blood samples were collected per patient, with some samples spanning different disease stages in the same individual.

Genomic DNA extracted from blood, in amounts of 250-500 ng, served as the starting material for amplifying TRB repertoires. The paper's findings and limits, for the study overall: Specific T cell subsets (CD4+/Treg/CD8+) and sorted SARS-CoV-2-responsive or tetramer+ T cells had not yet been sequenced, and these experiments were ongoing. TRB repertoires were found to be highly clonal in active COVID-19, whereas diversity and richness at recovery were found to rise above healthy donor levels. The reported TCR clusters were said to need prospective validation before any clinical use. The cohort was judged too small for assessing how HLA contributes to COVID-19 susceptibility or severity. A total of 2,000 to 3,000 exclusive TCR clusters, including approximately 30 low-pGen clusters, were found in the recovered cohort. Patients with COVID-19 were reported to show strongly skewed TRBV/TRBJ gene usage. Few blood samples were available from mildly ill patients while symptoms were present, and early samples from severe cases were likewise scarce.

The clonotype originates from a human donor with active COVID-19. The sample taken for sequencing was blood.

The nucleotide sequence is given as TGTGCCAGCAGCTTACTCGAGCAGTACTTC. This gives the protein CASSLLEQYF. The chain is assembled from TRBV11-2 and TRBJ2-7; no D gene is confidently identified. The germline V gene supplies CDR1 SGHAT and CDR2 FQNNGV. Spanning cysteine to phenylalanine, the CDR3 consists of 10 amino acids. The sequence is cut down to CDR3 DNA, 30 bases in frame from base 1. V and J lose 2 bases and 6 bases, and a span of 2 bases separates them.